One and the same sample provided the 3 T cell receptor beta chains below, sequenced in a study of T-cell memory formation after mild COVID-19. One entry per CDR3 protein results from TCRdb running MiXCR on the 5' RACE reads. The sample has hundreds of thousands of distinct CDR3 sequences, roughly 22% seen once. Sequenced: PBMCs or a T cell subset sorted from them (not recorded which). The receptors originated from an adult woman who had mild COVID-19 (a few samples of this study predate the infection). Cell type and time point are not known.

This chain uses TRBV11-3 with TRBJ2-5, with D possibly TRBD2 on 5 matching bases. CDR3 length: 14 amino acids. The germline gives CDR1 SGHNT, CDR2 YENEEA. Trimming cost V 5 bases and J 2 bases, with 12 bases left between them. The CDR3 region has the DNA TGTGCCAGCAGCAGATACGAGGGACAAGAGACCCAGTACTTC. Translated: CASSRYEGQETQYF.

The gene calls are TRBV6-1 and TRBJ1-1, with a possible D match to TRBD1 (5 bases). The V gene's germline CDR1 is MNHNS and CDR2 SASEGT. The CDR3 is 12 residues long. V gave up 8 bases and J gave up 10 bases, with 17 bases separating them. DNA of the CDR3: TGTGCCAGCTTGATCGTCGGGGCCGCAGCTTTCTTT. Amino acid sequence: CASLIVGAAAFF.

V usage is TRBV6-1 and J usage is TRBJ2-7; the D gene could be TRBD1 or TRBD2 (5 bases each). The germline V gene encodes CDR1 MNHNS and CDR2 SASEGT. Trimming took 0 bases from V and 7 from J, leaving 16 bases between them. The CDR3 has 15 residues. CDR3 nucleotides: TGTGCCAGCAGTGAAGCGAAAATCCGGGGCGTGGAGCAGTACTTC. Translating it yields CASSEAKIRGVEQYF.